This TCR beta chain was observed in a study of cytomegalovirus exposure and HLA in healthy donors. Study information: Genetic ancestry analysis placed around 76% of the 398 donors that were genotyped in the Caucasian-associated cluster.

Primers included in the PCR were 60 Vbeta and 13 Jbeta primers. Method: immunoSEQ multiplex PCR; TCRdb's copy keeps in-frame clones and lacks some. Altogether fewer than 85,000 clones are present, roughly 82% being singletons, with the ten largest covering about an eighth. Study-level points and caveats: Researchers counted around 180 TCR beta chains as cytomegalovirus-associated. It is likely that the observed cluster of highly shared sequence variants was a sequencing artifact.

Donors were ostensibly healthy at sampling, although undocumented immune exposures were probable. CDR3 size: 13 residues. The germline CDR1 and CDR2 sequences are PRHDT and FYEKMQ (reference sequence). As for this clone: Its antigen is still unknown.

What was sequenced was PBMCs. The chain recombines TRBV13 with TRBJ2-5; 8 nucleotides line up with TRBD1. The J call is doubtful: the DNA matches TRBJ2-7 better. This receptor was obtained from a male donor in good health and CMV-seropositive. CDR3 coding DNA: TGTGCCAGCAGCTTCAGGGGGCTCTACGAGCAGTACTTC. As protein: CASSFRGLYEQYF.